The rows below give T cell receptor beta chains drawn from one sample of a study of T cells in Graves' hyperthyroidism and ophthalmopathy. TCRdb reanalysed the multiplex PCR reads using MiXCR and keeps one entry per CDR3 protein. The sample has about 380,000 distinct CDR3 sequences; 15% to 20% are singletons. The sequenced material came from blood. The receptors were gathered from a man aged 18-30 years with Graves' ophthalmopathy. Both conserved end residues are part of each CDR3. Each record gives: D gene, V gene, CDR3 length, clone size, J gene, CDR3 protein, CDR3 DNA. The D gene is left open where the match is weak. Where a row states a size, it is once, few, many or the class of an expanded clone; other rows omit it.

.	TRBV7-3	16	.	TRBJ2-1	CASSTGGTSSYNEQFF	TGTGCCAGCAGCACGGGCGGGACGAGCTCCTACAATGAGCAGTTCTTC
.	TRBV7-8	14	many	TRBJ1-5	CASSPRAGNQPQHF	TGTGCCAGCAGCCCCCGGGCCGGCAATCAGCCCCAGCATTTT
TRBD2	TRBV7-9	15	.	TRBJ2-7	CASSTTTSGGREQYF	TGTGCCAGCAGCACGACGACTAGCGGGGGGCGCGAGCAGTACTTC
.	TRBV5-1	15	.	TRBJ2-3	CASSLEGQRTDTQYF	TGCGCCAGCAGCTTGGAGGGACAACGCACAGATACGCAGTATTTT
.	TRBV24-1	12	few	TRBJ2-1	CATSDPGLEQFF	TGTGCCACCAGTGACCCGGGGTTAGAGCAGTTCTTC
TRBD1	TRBV3-1	14	many	TRBJ1-1	CASSQRDRDTEAFF	TGTGCCAGCAGCCAACGAGACAGGGACACTGAAGCTTTCTTT
.	TRBV6-2/TRBV6-3	12	few	TRBJ2-3	CASSRNGDTQYF	TGTGCCAGCTCAAGGAATGGAGATACGCAGTATTTT
.	TRBV20-1	12	few	TRBJ2-1	CSARRQYNEQFF	TGCAGTGCGAGAAGGCAGTACAATGAGCAGTTCTTC
.	TRBV6-1	15	few	TRBJ2-2	CASSTARGLTGELFF	TGTGCCAGCAGTACCGCCCGGGGACTCACCGGGGAGCTGTTTTTT
TRBD2	TRBV9	15	.	TRBJ2-7	CASSVDPGTTYEQYF	TGTGCCAGCAGCGTAGACCCTGGGACTACCTACGAGCAGTACTTC
TRBD1	TRBV15	17	.	TRBJ2-3	CATSRKYGTGFADTQYF	TGTGCCACCAGCAGAAAGTACGGGACAGGCTTTGCGGATACGCAGTATTTT
TRBD1	TRBV6-1	14	few	TRBJ2-2	CASRGRGLTGELFF	TGTGCCAGCAGGGGCAGGGGGCTCACCGGGGAGCTGTTTTTT
.	TRBV2	11	.	TRBJ2-1	CASSQGPEQFF	TGTGCCAGCAGTCAGGGGCCCGAGCAGTTCTTC
.	TRBV19	15	.	TRBJ2-7	CASSPPRGPTYEQYF	TGTGCCAGTTCCCCGCCGCGAGGGCCGACCTACGAGCAGTACTTC
TRBD1	TRBV12-3/TRBV12-4	16	many	TRBJ1-5	CASSFARDSLSQPQHF	TGTGCCAGCAGTTTCGCCCGGGACAGCCTGAGTCAGCCCCAGCATTTT
.	TRBV7-2	12	many	TRBJ1-1	CASSLYRTEAFF	TGTGCCAGCAGCTTATATCGGACTGAAGCTTTCTTT
.	TRBV29-1	13	few	TRBJ1-4	CSVVVATNEKLFF	TGCAGCGTTGTGGTCGCAACTAATGAAAAACTGTTTTTT
.	TRBV7-9	13	many	TRBJ2-5	CASTGLLQETQYF	TGTGCCAGCACCGGACTTCTACAAGAGACCCAGTACTTC
TRBD1	TRBV20-1	17	many	TRBJ1-5	CSASGTGLFGSNQPQHF	TGCAGTGCTTCCGGGACAGGGTTGTTTGGTAGCAATCAGCCCCAGCATTTT
TRBD1	TRBV27	15	many	TRBJ1-5	CASSPGTGFGQPQHF	TGTGCCAGCAGTCCCGGGACAGGGTTTGGTCAGCCCCAGCATTTT
.	TRBV2	13	once	TRBJ1-5	CVSRAGGGGPQHF	TGTGTCAGCAGGGCCGGGGGTGGGGGGCCCCAGCATTTT
.	TRBV10-3	14	many	TRBJ2-7	CAISESAGSYEQYF	TGTGCCATCAGTGAATCAGCAGGGTCCTACGAGCAGTACTTC
.	TRBV5-1	15	.	TRBJ1-4	CASRRQTGTGEKLFF	TGCGCCAGCCGCAGACAGACCGGGACTGGTGAAAAACTGTTTTTT